The entry below describes one T cell receptor beta chain. These data come from a study of shared clonotypes between healthy human individuals. The assay was immunoSEQ multiplex PCR, and TCRdb's table has in-frame clones only and misses some. The sample consists of 2 million to 2.5 million clones, 90% to 97% of them appearing once. This CDR3 has 16 amino acids. Trimming removed 5 bases from V and 2 bases from J; junction bases left unmatched: 7. Germline CDR1 and CDR2: SEHNR and FQNEAQ (reference sequence). This clonotype originated in a man between 18 and 29 years old in good health. The rearrangement uses TRBV7-9 and TRBJ2-3, with TRBD1 identical over 10 bases. Sequences were obtained from naive CD4+ T cells sorted from blood. The subset is: CD45RA+ positively selected. For the CDR3, the DNA is TGTGCCAGCAGCCCCCCAGGGACAGGGGTCACAGATACGCAGTATTTT. Amino acid sequence: CASSPPGTGVTDTQYF.